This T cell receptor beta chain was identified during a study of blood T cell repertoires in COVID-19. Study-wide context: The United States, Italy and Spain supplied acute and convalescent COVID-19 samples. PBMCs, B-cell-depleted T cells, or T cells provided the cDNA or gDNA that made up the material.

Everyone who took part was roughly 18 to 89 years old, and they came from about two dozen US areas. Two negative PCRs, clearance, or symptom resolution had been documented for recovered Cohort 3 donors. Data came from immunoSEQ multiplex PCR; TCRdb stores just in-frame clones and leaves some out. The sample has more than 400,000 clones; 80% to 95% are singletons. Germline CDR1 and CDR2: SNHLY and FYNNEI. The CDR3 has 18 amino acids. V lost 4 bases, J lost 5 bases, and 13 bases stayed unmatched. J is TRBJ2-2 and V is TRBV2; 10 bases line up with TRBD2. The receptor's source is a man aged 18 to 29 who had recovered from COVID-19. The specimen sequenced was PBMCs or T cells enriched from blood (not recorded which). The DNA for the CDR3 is TGTGCCAGCAGTGTTCAGTCAAGCGGGAGGGTTTGGACCGGGGAGCTGTTTTTT. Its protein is CASSVQSSGRVWTGELFF.